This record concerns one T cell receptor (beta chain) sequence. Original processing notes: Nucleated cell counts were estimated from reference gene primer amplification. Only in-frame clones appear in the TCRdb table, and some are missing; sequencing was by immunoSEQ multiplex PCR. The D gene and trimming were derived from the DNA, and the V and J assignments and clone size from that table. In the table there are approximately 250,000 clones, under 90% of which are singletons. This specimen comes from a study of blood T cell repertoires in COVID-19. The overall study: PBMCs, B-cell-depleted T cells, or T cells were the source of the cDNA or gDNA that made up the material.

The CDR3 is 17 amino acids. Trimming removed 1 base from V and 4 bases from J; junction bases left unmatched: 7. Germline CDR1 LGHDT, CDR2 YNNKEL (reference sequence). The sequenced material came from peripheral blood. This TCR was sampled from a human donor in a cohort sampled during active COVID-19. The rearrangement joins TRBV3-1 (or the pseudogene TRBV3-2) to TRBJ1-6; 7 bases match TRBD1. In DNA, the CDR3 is TGTGCCAGCAGCCAAGGGCGGGCAGGGGGGTATAATTCACCCCTCCACTTT. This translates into CASSQGRAGGYNSPLHF.